This TCR beta chain was captured in a study of blood T cell repertoires in COVID-19. Background on the study: Material from acute and convalescent COVID-19 was sourced from the United States, Italy and Spain.

Under the authors' procedure: Estimation of nucleated cell counts was performed using reference gene primer amplification. Using immunoSEQ multiplex PCR, the repertoire was profiled, and TCRdb retains in-frame clones only, with some absent. The D gene and trimming were derived from the DNA, and the V and J assignments and clone size from that table. Counted here are about 120,000 clones, roughly 80% occurring once; the ten biggest clones make up around 9.3%. V was cut by 4 bases and J by 4 bases, with 7 bases left in between. There are 12 residues in the CDR3. The germline gives CDR1 SGHVS, CDR2 FQNEAQ.

Input material: peripheral blood. The chain couples TRBV7-8 to TRBJ1-2; the D is unclear. The TCR comes from a human donor in a cohort sampled during active COVID-19. The CDR3 loop reads CASSSLSYGYTF. In DNA, the CDR3 is TGTGCCAGCAGCTCCTTATCCTATGGCTACACCTTC.